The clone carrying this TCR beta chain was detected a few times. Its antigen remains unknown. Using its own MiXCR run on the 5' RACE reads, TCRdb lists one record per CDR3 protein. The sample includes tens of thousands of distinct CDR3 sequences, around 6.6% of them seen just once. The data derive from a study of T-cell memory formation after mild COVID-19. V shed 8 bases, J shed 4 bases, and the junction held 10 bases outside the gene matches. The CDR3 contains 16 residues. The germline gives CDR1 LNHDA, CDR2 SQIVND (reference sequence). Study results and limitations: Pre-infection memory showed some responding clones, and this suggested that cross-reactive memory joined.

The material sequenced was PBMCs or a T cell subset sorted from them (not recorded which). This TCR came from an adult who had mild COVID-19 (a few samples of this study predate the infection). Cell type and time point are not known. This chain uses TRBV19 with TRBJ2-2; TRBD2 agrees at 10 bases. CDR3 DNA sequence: TGTGCCAGTGGAGCGGGAGGGGGGTATAGCACCGGGGAGCTGTTTTTT. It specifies CASGAGGGYSTGELFF. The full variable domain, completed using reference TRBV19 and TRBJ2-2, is DGGITQSPKYLFRKEGQNVTLSCEQNLNHDAMYWYRQDPGQGLRLIYYSQIVNDFQKGDIAEGYSVSREKKESFPLTVTSAQKNPTAFYLCASGAGGGYSTGELFFGEGSRLTVL.